The T cell receptor beta chain under discussion was sequenced for a study of OX40 agonist ivuxolimab in advanced cancers. Study-wide findings and caveats: At 0.1 to 3.0 mg/kg, CD4+ and CD8+ blood T cells expanded clonally by week 6.

Excluded were patients having autoimmune disease history or systemic immunosuppression. The method was immunoSEQ multiplex PCR; TCRdb's version includes in-frame clones alone and lacks a portion of them. The sample comprises some 90,000 clones, about 92% of which are singletons, and 3.4% rests with the top ten. This CDR3 is built from 13 residues. The germline V gene has CDR1 SGHDT and CDR2 YYEEEE. V shed 1 base and J shed 10 bases, with 12 bases lying between them. As concerns this clone: Antigen specificity is unknown.

V and J are TRBV5-6 and TRBJ2-1; tentatively, D is TRBD2 (5 bases). Sequenced material: CD4+ or CD8+ T cells sorted from blood, taken in a trial of the OX40 agonist ivuxolimab. The sequence came from an adult with an advanced solid tumor such as melanoma, head and neck, liver or kidney cancer. In nucleotides, the CDR3 is TGTGCCAGCAGCTTGTCGGGGTTCCGGGAGCAGTTCTTC. It yields the protein CASSLSGFREQFF.